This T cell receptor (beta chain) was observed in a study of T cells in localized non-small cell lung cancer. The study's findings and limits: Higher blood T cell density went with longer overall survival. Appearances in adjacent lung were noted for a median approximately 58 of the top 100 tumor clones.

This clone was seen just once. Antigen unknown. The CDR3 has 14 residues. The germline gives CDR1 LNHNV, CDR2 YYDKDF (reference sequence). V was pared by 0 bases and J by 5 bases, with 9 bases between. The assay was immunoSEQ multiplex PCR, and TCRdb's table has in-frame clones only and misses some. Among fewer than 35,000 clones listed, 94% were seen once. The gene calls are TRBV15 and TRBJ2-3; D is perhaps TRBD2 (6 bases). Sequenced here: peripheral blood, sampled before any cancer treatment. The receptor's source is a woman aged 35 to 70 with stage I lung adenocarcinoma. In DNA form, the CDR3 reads TGTGCCACCAGCAGAGATTTGGGGGGAGATACGCAGTATTTT. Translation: CATSRDLGGDTQYF. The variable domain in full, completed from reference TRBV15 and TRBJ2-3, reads DAMVIQNPRYQVTQFGKPVTLSCSQTLNHNVMYWYQQKSSQAPKLLFHYYDKDFNNEADTPDNFQSRRPNTSFCFLDIRSPGLGDTAMYLCATSRDLGGDTQYFGPGTRLTVL.